This T cell receptor beta chain derives from a study of shared clonotypes between healthy human individuals. Looking at the study overall: CD4 naive and CD4 memory each took three plates per donor, while CD8 naive took two and CD8 memory one.

On this clone: Its specificity is unknown.

Generated by immunoSEQ multiplex PCR, the TCRdb table keeps only in-frame clones and is missing some. The table shows roughly 2.5 million clones, with around nine tenths occurring only once. Both subsets, CD45RA+ naive and CD45RA-negative memory, were split from the CD4+ cells. The study's findings and limits: Collection of samples was limited to blood; tissue repertoires likely differ. Some naive CD4 clonotypes, approximately 4.5%, turned up in common across four donors.

CDR1 and CDR2 (germline): LGHNA, YSLEER. This CDR3 has 16 residues. With 8 bases clipped from V and 5 bases from J, the junction kept 15 bases outside the gene matches. The TCR sequence derives from a man aged 18 to 30 in good health. The sequenced sample was naive CD4+ T cells sorted from blood. Subset reported: CD45RA+ positively selected. The rearrangement joins TRBV4-3 to TRBJ2-1; 7 bases are a match to TRBD2. The CDR3 bases are TGCGCCAGCTCAACTGAGGCGCTAGCGGCCAACAATGAGCAGTTCTTC. Translated, it gives CASSTEALAANNEQFF.